Listed here are 23 T cell receptor beta chains from one sample, sequenced in a study of glioma-infiltrating T cells after dendritic cell vaccination. Assay used: immunoSEQ multiplex PCR; TCRdb lists only in-frame clones, some missing. The sample holds around 72,000 clones, 80% to 85% seen once. This specimen consisted of blood, obtained before dendritic cell vaccination. The receptors were sampled from a human donor with glioblastoma.

This clone came up a few times. The V call is TRBV7-8, the J call TRBJ1-5, with 8 bases lining up with TRBD1. V shed 3 bases and J 3 bases; nucleotides not matched to a gene: 4. Germline CDR1 is SGHVS and CDR2 is FQNEAQ. CDR3 length equals 15 residues. In nucleotides, the CDR3 is TGTGCCAGCAGCTTTGACAGGGGTTTCAATCAGCCCCAGCATTTT. This translates into CASSFDRGFNQPQHF.

CDR3 bases: TGTGCCAGCAGCCCTGAGGGACAGGGGGCTTGTATGAACACTGAAGCTTTCTTT. It specifies CASSPEGQGACMNTEAFF. This chain uses TRBV21-1 with TRBJ1-1; the table's D call TRBD1 went unverified against the DNA. TRBV21-1 is labeled a pseudogene. There are 18 residues in the CDR3.

The CDR3 sequence: CASSTQLQGTTDTQYF. The CDR3 DNA sequence: TGTGCCAGTAGTACCCAGTTACAGGGAACCACAGATACGCAGTATTTT. This chain connects TRBV19 to TRBJ2-3, with D possibly TRBD1 on 6 matching bases. V lost 4 bases and J 2 bases, leaving 16 bases between the germline ends. Per germline, CDR1 LNHDA and CDR2 SQIVND (reference sequence). This CDR3 is 16 amino acids long.

In DNA, the CDR3 is TGTGCCAGCAGCAGACTAGCGGGGGACTACAATGAGCAGTTCTTC. It encodes CASSRLAGDYNEQFF. The chain has TRBV7-9 and TRBJ2-1, with 12 nucleotides matching TRBD2. The CDR3 runs 15 residues. The germline V gene encodes CDR1 SEHNR and CDR2 FQNEAQ (reference sequence). With 5 bases clipped from V and 3 bases from J, the junction kept 2 bases outside the gene matches.

The rearrangement joins TRBV4-1 to TRBJ2-7; D perhaps matches TRBD1 (5 bases). The CDR3 has 15 residues. Germline V gene sequence: CDR1 MGHRA, CDR2 YSYEKL. V lost 3 bases to trimming and J lost 2 bases, with 14 bases between them. The CDR3 reads CASSQQGVGAYEQYF. The CDR3 bases are TGCGCCAGCAGCCAGCAGGGTGTCGGAGCCTACGAGCAGTACTTC.

The chain carries TRBV4-2 and TRBJ1-2; D gene uncertain. The CDR3 is 16 residues long. Germline CDR1 reads LGHNA; CDR2 reads YNFKEQ. The V end lost 0 bases, the J end lost 3 bases, and 14 bases lay between the germline ends. The chain's CDR3 is CASSQDRGTPYYGYTF. CDR3 DNA: TGTGCCAGCAGCCAAGATCGGGGTACCCCCTACTATGGCTACACCTTC.

This chain uses TRBV4-1 with TRBJ2-3; TRBD2 agrees at 9 bases. The length of the CDR3 is 16 residues. The germline V gene encodes CDR1 MGHRA and CDR2 YSYEKL. After removal of 4 bases from V and 3 bases from J, the junction contained 8 bases not matched to a gene. CDR3 amino acids: CASSRGRDVGTDTQYF. The CDR3 coding sequence is TGCGCCAGCAGCCGCGGGAGGGACGTCGGTACAGATACGCAGTATTTT.

V usage is TRBV7-3 and J usage is TRBJ2-1, with TRBD2 identical over 7 bases. Germline V gene data show CDR1 as SGHTA and CDR2 as FQGTGA. This CDR3 spans 14 amino acids. V lost 3 bases, J lost 6 bases, and 5 bases stayed unmatched. CDR3 bases: TGTGCCAGCAGCTTGCGACTAGCTGGCAATGAGCAGTTCTTC. Translating gives CASSLRLAGNEQFF. Looking up the rest from reference TRBV7-3 and TRBJ2-1 gives the full variable domain: GAGVSQTPSNKVTEKGKYVELRCDPISGHTALYWYRQSLGQGPEFLIYFQGTGAADDSGLPNDRFFAVRPEGSVSTLKIQRTERGDSAVYLCASSLRLAGNEQFFGPGTRLTVL.

The chain recombines TRBV7-3 with TRBJ1-1, with 7 bases lining up with TRBD1. Germline CDR1 SGHTA, CDR2 FQGTGA. V lost 3 bases to trimming and J lost 0 bases; unmatched junction nucleotides: 4. The CDR3 loop spans 15 amino acids. Here the CDR3 DNA reads TGTGCCAGCAGCTTGGACAGGACCTTGAACACTGAAGCTTTCTTT. Translated, it gives CASSLDRTLNTEAFF.

This clone was observed a single time. The rearrangement joins TRBV30 to TRBJ1-4; no definite D call. V lost 1 base to trimming and J lost 8 bases, with 5 bases between them. Per the germline V gene, CDR1 is GTSNPN and CDR2 is SVGIG (reference sequence). CDR3 size: 11 residues. The CDR3 coding sequence is TGTGCCTGGAGTGATTCGGAAAAACTGTTTTTT. This sequence encodes CAWSDSEKLFF.

This chain joins TRBV6-5 and TRBJ1-1; 8 bases are a match to TRBD1. Germline CDR1 is MNHEY and CDR2 is SVGAGI. This CDR3 region has 16 residues. V shed 2 bases, J shed 2 bases, and the junction held 7 bases outside the gene matches. CDR3 region: CASSYPKTGGNTEAFF. The DNA of the CDR3 is TGTGCCAGCAGTTACCCAAAAACAGGGGGAAACACTGAAGCTTTCTTT.

The V call is TRBV7-6, the J call TRBJ2-3; TRBD2 might be the D (5 bases). V lost 1 base and J 2 bases, leaving 10 bases between the germline ends. The CDR3 consists of 15 residues. Germline V lookup: CDR1 SGHVS, CDR2 FNYEAQ. The CDR3 DNA is TGTGCCAGCAGCTTAGGTGTCCGGGACACAGATACGCAGTATTTT. Its translation: CASSLGVRDTDTQYF.

This chain links TRBV7-8 with TRBJ2-7, with 10 bases matching TRBD1. CDR3 size: 16 residues. Germline CDR1 is SGHVS and CDR2 is FQNEAQ. Trimming cost V 6 bases and J 3 bases; bases outside gene matches: 11. The CDR3 nucleotides read TGTGCCAGCAGTCTCCACGGGACAGGGGAGTACTACGAGCAGTACTTC. Its protein product is CASSLHGTGEYYEQYF.

The chain links TRBV4-2 to TRBJ2-7, with TRBD2 matching 14 bases. The CDR3 contains 18 residues. Germline V gene sequence: CDR1 LGHNA, CDR2 YNFKEQ. V dropped 0 bases and J dropped 2; count of bases not matched to a gene: 6. The chain's CDR3 is CASSQDSTSGGAAYEQYF. DNA of the CDR3: TGTGCCAGCAGCCAAGATTCGACTAGCGGGGGGGCAGCCTACGAGCAGTACTTC.

This chain connects TRBV6-5 to TRBJ1-6, with D perhaps TRBD1 (5 bases). CDR3 length: 16 amino acids. The germline gives CDR1 MNHEY, CDR2 SVGAGI. V was shortened by 0 bases and J by 10 bases, with 16 bases between the two germline ends. This CDR3 reads CASSYSRQGVNSPLHF. The CDR3 coding sequence is TGTGCCAGCAGTTACTCGAGGCAGGGCGTGAACTCACCCCTCCACTTT.

The chain joins TRBV29-1 to TRBJ2-1; weak D call: TRBD2 (6 bases). Germline CDR1 is SQVTM and CDR2 is ANQGSEA. This CDR3 is built from 14 residues. The V end was cut by 7 bases, the J end by 7 bases, with 20 bases between. The CDR3 is CSARGWGRGNEQFF. The CDR3 bases are TGCAGCGCCCGGGGGTGGGGCCGAGGGAATGAGCAGTTCTTC.

The V gene is TRBV6-5, the J gene TRBJ2-7; D is uncertain. Germline values: CDR1 MNHEY, CDR2 SVGAGI. The CDR3 sequence is 13 residues long. Deletions cut 6 bases from V and 3 bases from J, with 12 bases between. CDR3 DNA sequence: TGTGCCAGCAGCTCCGACAACAGCTACGAGCAGTACTTC. The encoded protein is CASSSDNSYEQYF.

The chain uses TRBV15 and TRBJ1-5; 8 bases match TRBD1. CDR1 is LNHNV, CDR2 YYDKDF, per germline (reference sequence). Unmatched junction bases numbered 7, after V lost 1 base and J lost 5 bases. The CDR3 has 16 amino acids. The CDR3 nucleotides are TGTGCCACCAGCAGAGCCGGGACAGGCGGTTATCAGCCCCAGCATTTT. Its protein is CATSRAGTGGYQPQHF.

V and J are TRBV9 and TRBJ2-5, with 7 bases fitting TRBD2. V trimming: 4 bases; J trimming: 0 bases; junction bases outside the gene matches: 12. The CDR3 is 17 amino acids. Germline V lookup: CDR1 SGDLS, CDR2 YYNGEE. This chain's CDR3 is CASSPGRGGTDQETQYF. Here the CDR3 DNA reads TGTGCCAGCAGCCCGGGGAGGGGAGGGACTGACCAAGAGACCCAGTACTTC.

This clone was seen just once. This chain joins TRBV12-5 and TRBJ1-1; 7 nucleotides agree with TRBD1. CDR1 is LGHNT and CDR2 is FRNRAP in the germline V gene. The V gene end was trimmed by 0 bases and the J gene end by 0 bases; junction bases not matched to a gene: 10. The CDR3 runs 18 residues. CDR3: CASGLVLIETGLNTEAFF. The CDR3 DNA reads TGTGCTAGTGGTTTGGTATTGATCGAGACAGGGTTGAACACTGAAGCTTTCTTT.

The chain combines TRBV7-8 with TRBJ2-7; the D gene is possibly TRBD1 (6 bases). CDR1 and CDR2 from the germline V gene are SGHVS and FQNEAQ. Trimming pared 5 bases from V and 3 bases from J, leaving 17 bases between. CDR3 size: 15 residues. As DNA, the CDR3 is TGTGCCAGCAGCCCACGGGAAGGACAGCTCTACGAGCAGTACTTC. Translating gives CASSPREGQLYEQYF.

The chain couples TRBV4-3 to TRBJ1-1; 7 bases line up with TRBD1. CDR3 length: 14 residues. The junction had 5 bases not matched to a gene; V was cut back by 2 bases and J by 5 bases. Germline V gene lookup returns CDR1 LGHNA and CDR2 YSLEER. The CDR3 region is CASSQSDRVTEAFF. The CDR3 DNA is TGCGCCAGCAGCCAATCCGACAGGGTGACTGAAGCTTTCTTT.

The rearrangement links TRBV7-9 to TRBJ2-5; TRBD2 might be the D (6 bases). V lost 0 bases, J lost 1 base, and 6 bases lay in between. This CDR3 is built from 14 residues. Germline V gene data show CDR1 as SEHNR and CDR2 as FQNEAQ (reference sequence). The CDR3 protein is CASSLAGGQETQYF. The CDR3 region has the DNA TGTGCCAGCAGCTTAGCCGGGGGCCAAGAGACCCAGTACTTC. The complete variable domain, with remaining parts taken from reference TRBV7-9 and TRBJ2-5, reads DTGVSQNPRHKITKRGQNVTFRCDPISEHNRLYWYRQTLGQGPEFLTYFQNEAQLEKSRLLSDRFSAERPKGSFSTLEIQRTEQGDSAMYLCASSLAGGQETQYFGPGTRLLVL.